This TCR beta chain was sequenced during a study of blood T cell repertoires in COVID-19. The authors' processing: Amplification of reference gene primers provided the estimated nucleated cell counts. Sequenced by immunoSEQ multiplex PCR; TCRdb stores in-frame clones only, minus some. V and J calls and clone size are given by that table; D and trimming were obtained from the DNA. The table includes approximately 300,000 clones, over 75% detected once. In assigning cohorts, the study relied on participant-reported clinical history. This CDR3 comprises 12 residues. V was cut by 6 bases and J by 8 bases, with 13 bases left in between.

The clonotype was recovered from a woman between 18 and 29 years old who had recovered from COVID-19. The chain joins TRBV12-3 or TRBV12-4 to TRBJ1-1; D call uncertain. The source material was PBMCs or T cells enriched from blood (not recorded which). This chain's CDR3 is CASSRLPGEAFF. The DNA of the CDR3 is TGTGCCAGCAGCCGACTCCCGGGGGAAGCTTTCTTT.